Listed below are T cell receptor beta chains from one sample, sequenced in a study of cytotoxic CD8 clonotypes in ibrutinib-treated CLL. Assay used: immunoSEQ multiplex PCR; TCRdb lists only in-frame clones, some missing. Here the sample spans approximately 200,000 clones, 72% being singletons. The sequencing here drew on PBMCs, taken after 24 months of ibrutinib treatment. Every receptor here comes from a human donor with chronic lymphocytic leukemia. Both conserved end residues are part of each CDR3. The order of the fields is clone size, J gene, V gene, D gene, CDR3 protein, CDR3 DNA. A D gene is named only where the DNA matches it firmly. Size is stated for part of the rows, as once, few or many counts, or as a class when the clone is expanded.

. | TRBJ1-2 | TRBV5-1 | TRBD1 | CASSPGTGNYGYTF | TGCGCCAGCAGCCCCGGGACAGGGAACTATGGCTACACCTTC
. | TRBJ2-1 | TRBV11-3 | . | CASSSRVSASEQFF | TGTGCCAGCAGCTCCAGGGTCTCAGCGAGTGAGCAGTTCTTC
. | TRBJ1-5 | TRBV29-1 | . | CSVDGTPSWLRNQPQHF | TGCAGCGTTGACGGGACGCCTTCGTGGCTGCGCAATCAGCCCCAGCATTTT
. | TRBJ2-1 | TRBV5-1 | TRBD2 | CASSQGLAGSEQFF | TGCGCCAGCAGCCAAGGACTAGCGGGAAGTGAGCAGTTCTTC
few | TRBJ2-5 | TRBV18 | . | CASSPAVQETQYF | TGTGCCAGCTCACCAGCCGTCCAAGAGACCCAGTACTTC
. | TRBJ2-2 | TRBV30 | TRBD2 | CAWTSGRALTGELFF | TGTGCCTGGACTAGCGGGAGGGCCCTCACCGGGGAGCTGTTTTTT
. | TRBJ2-7 | TRBV7-6 | . | CASSPRVLGSSEQYF | TGTGCCAGCAGCCCCAGGGTTCTCGGCTCCTCCGAGCAGTACTTC
. | TRBJ2-3 | TRBV5-6 | TRBD1 | CASSSQGTAHQDTQYF | TGTGCCAGCAGCTCGCAGGGGACAGCACACCAAGATACGCAGTATTTT
. | TRBJ2-5 | TRBV4-3 | . | CASSQDPGQGQETQYF | TGCGCCAGCAGCCAAGACCCTGGACAAGGCCAAGAGACCCAGTACTTC
. | TRBJ2-1 | TRBV28 | . | CASSLGVGTPYNEQFF | TGTGCCAGCAGTTTAGGAGTAGGGACCCCCTACAATGAGCAGTTCTTC
. | TRBJ2-1 | TRBV5-6 | . | CASSLELTLSYNEQFF | TGTGCCAGCAGCTTGGAACTTACGCTGAGCTACAATGAGCAGTTCTTC
. | TRBJ2-3 | TRBV18 | TRBD2 | CASVRLADYTDTQYF | TGTGCCAGCGTCCGCCTAGCGGACTACACAGATACGCAGTATTTT
. | TRBJ1-4 | TRBV7-9 | . | CASSPGWVETNEKLFF | TGTGCCAGCAGCCCAGGTTGGGTGGAGACTAATGAAAAACTGTTTTTT
. | TRBJ2-1 | TRBV5-1 | . | CASSLGLWLNEQFF | TGCGCCAGCAGCTTGGGGCTCTGGCTCAATGAGCAGTTCTTC
. | TRBJ2-7 | TRBV15 | . | CATTTGPAYEQYF | TGTGCCACCACGACAGGTCCCGCCTACGAGCAGTACTTC
. | TRBJ2-1 | TRBV7-2 | TRBD2 | CASSHGLAGANEQFF | TGTGCCAGCAGCCATGGACTAGCGGGAGCCAATGAGCAGTTCTTC
. | TRBJ2-7 | TRBV27 | TRBD2 | CASSVTSGRAYEQYF | TGTGCCAGCAGTGTCACTAGCGGGAGGGCCTACGAGCAGTACTTC
. | TRBJ2-7 | TRBV28 | . | CASSLVGYEQYF | TGTGCCAGCAGTTTGGTCGGCTACGAGCAGTACTTC
. | TRBJ1-1 | TRBV6-5 | . | CASSRLNTEAFF | TGTGCCAGCAGCCGTCTGAACACTGAAGCTTTCTTT
. | TRBJ2-3 | TRBV7-3 | TRBD2 | CASSSTSASTDTQYF | TGTGCCAGCAGCTCGACTAGCGCAAGCACAGATACGCAGTATTTT
few | TRBJ2-3 | TRBV19 | . | CASSIMRGRDTQYF | TGTGCCAGTAGTATCATGAGAGGCAGGGATACGCAGTATTTT
. | TRBJ2-2 | TRBV9 | . | CASSVQTSQPTGELFF | TGTGCCAGCAGCGTCCAAACGAGTCAGCCCACCGGGGAGCTGTTTTTT
few | TRBJ2-1 | TRBV7-2 | TRBD2 | CASSSGLAGGEQFF | TGTGCCAGCAGCTCGGGACTAGCGGGAGGGGAGCAGTTCTTC
. | TRBJ2-2 | TRBV18 | . | CASSPPGQGGTGELFF | TGTGCCAGCTCACCACCCGGACAGGGAGGGACCGGGGAGCTGTTTTTT
. | TRBJ2-1 | TRBV7-3 | . | CASSLNDYNEQFF | TGTGCCAGCAGCTTAAATGACTACAATGAGCAGTTCTTC
. | TRBJ1-1 | TRBV27 | . | CASSLYPLNTEAFF | TGTGCCAGCAGTTTATATCCCTTGAACACTGAAGCTTTCTTT
. | TRBJ1-1 | TRBV11-3 | . | CASSLERNTEAFF | TGTGCCAGCAGCTTAGAGAGGAACACTGAAGCTTTCTTT
few | TRBJ2-7 | TRBV2 | . | CASSAPLYSYEQYF | TGTGCCAGCAGTGCCCCGCTCTACTCCTACGAGCAGTACTTC
. | TRBJ2-3 | TRBV11-3 | . | CASSSDTDTQYF | TGTGCCAGCAGCTCCGACACAGATACGCAGTATTTT
. | TRBJ1-2 | TRBV23-1 | . | CASSQSFGNYGYTF | TGCGCCAGCAGTCAATCCTTTGGCAACTATGGCTACACCTTC
once | TRBJ2-7 | TRBV27 | TRBD2 | CASSLLGLAGYEQYF | TGTGCCAGCAGTTTACTAGGACTAGCGGGTTACGAGCAGTACTTC
few | TRBJ2-3 | TRBV7-3 | . | CASSWAVTDTQYF | TGTGCCAGCAGCTGGGCAGTCACAGATACGCAGTATTTT
few | TRBJ2-1 | TRBV29-1 | . | CSVETFKYEQFF | TGCAGCGTTGAGACTTTCAAGTATGAGCAGTTCTTC
once | TRBJ2-3 | TRBV5-4 | TRBD2 | CASSSQGLAGAQYF | TGTGCCAGCAGCTCACAGGGACTAGCGGGAGCGCAGTATTTT
. | TRBJ1-4 | TRBV27 | TRBD1 | CASRSRGLGEKLFF | TGTGCCAGCAGGAGCAGGGGGCTCGGTGAAAAACTGTTTTTT
. | TRBJ2-1 | TRBV7-3 | TRBD2 | CASSISGSSYNEQFF | TGTGCCAGCAGCATAAGCGGGAGCTCCTACAATGAGCAGTTCTTC
. | TRBJ2-7 | TRBV4-3 | TRBD1 | CASSPYGQGSSYEQYF | TGCGCCAGCAGCCCGTACGGACAGGGGAGCTCCTACGAGCAGTACTTC
few | TRBJ1-3 | TRBV7-8 | . | CASSLPTAGNTIYF | TGTGCCAGCAGCTTGCCGACAGCTGGAAACACCATATATTTT
. | TRBJ1-4 | TRBV6-5 | TRBD1 | CASSSPRTGIIEKLFF | TGTGCCAGCAGTTCACCCCGGACAGGGATAATTGAAAAACTGTTTTTT
. | TRBJ2-7 | TRBV4-3 | . | CASSQDYTSSLEQYF | TGCGCCAGCAGCCAAGATTACACTAGCTCGCTCGAGCAGTACTTC
. | TRBJ2-1 | TRBV9 | TRBD2 | CASSGTSGSYNEQFF | TGTGCCAGCAGTGGGACTAGCGGTTCCTACAATGAGCAGTTCTTC
. | TRBJ2-6 | TRBV15 | . | CATSRDVSSGANVLTF | TGTGCCACCAGCAGAGATGTAAGCTCTGGGGCCAACGTCCTGACTTTC
. | TRBJ2-7 | TRBV27 | . | CASSLSQGFYEQYF | TGTGCCAGCAGTTTATCTCAGGGCTTCTACGAGCAGTACTTC
. | TRBJ1-3 | TRBV7-2 | TRBD1 | CASSLSQGVNTIYF | TGTGCCAGCAGCTTAAGTCAGGGGGTGAACACCATATATTTT
once | TRBJ2-3 | TRBV5-6 | TRBD2 | CASSLEREGTDTQYF | TGTGCCAGCAGCTTGGAGCGGGAAGGCACAGATACGCAGTATTTT
few | TRBJ1-2 | TRBV30 | TRBD1 | CAWRLRGDTGYTF | TGTGCCTGGAGGCTCAGGGGGGATACTGGCTACACCTTC
. | TRBJ2-6 | TRBV11-1 | TRBD1 | CASSAHRDRGLGVLTF | TGTGCCAGCAGCGCCCACCGGGACAGGGGGCTTGGCGTCCTGACTTTC
. | TRBJ1-5 | TRBV30 | . | CAWSLGSNQPQHF | TGTGCCTGGAGTTTGGGGAGCAATCAGCCCCAGCATTTT
. | TRBJ2-7 | TRBV6-6 | TRBD1 | CASSYFTGAYEQYF | TGTGCCAGCAGTTACTTCACAGGGGCCTACGAGCAGTACTTC
. | TRBJ2-3 | TRBV7-2 | TRBD2 | CASSFSGSGTDTQYF | TGTGCCAGCAGCTTTAGCGGGAGCGGCACAGATACGCAGTATTTT
. | TRBJ2-7 | TRBV7-2 | TRBD1 | CASSLVGTGAYEQYF | TGTGCCAGCAGCTTAGTCGGGACAGGAGCCTACGAGCAGTACTTC
few | TRBJ1-5 | TRBV15 | . | CATSSYRQNQPQHF | TGTGCCACCAGCAGCTACCGACAGAATCAGCCCCAGCATTTT
. | TRBJ2-1 | TRBV6-1 | . | CASSLYNEQFF | TGTGCCAGCAGCCTATACAATGAGCAGTTCTTC
. | TRBJ2-7 | TRBV7-2 | . | CASSLGAGEREQYF | TGTGCCAGCAGCTTAGGGGCAGGGGAAAGGGAGCAGTACTTC
. | TRBJ2-7 | TRBV4-1 | TRBD1 | CASSRRSSRDSYEQYF | TGCGCCAGCAGCCGACGATCGTCCCGGGACAGTTACGAGCAGTACTTC
. | TRBJ2-3 | TRBV7-2 | . | CASSLMLGGATDTQYF | TGTGCCAGCAGCTTGATGTTGGGGGGCGCGACAGATACGCAGTATTTT
. | TRBJ1-4 | TRBV5-8 | . | CASTLSGWEKLFF | TGTGCCAGCACCTTGTCAGGGTGGGAAAAACTGTTTTTT
. | TRBJ2-7 | TRBV19 | TRBD1 | CASSPGQSFQQYF | TGTGCCAGTTCTCCGGGACAGAGCTTTCAGCAGTACTTC
. | TRBJ2-5 | TRBV7-9 | TRBD2 | CASSSGTSGSETQYF | TGTGCCAGCAGCTCCGGGACTAGCGGGAGTGAGACCCAGTACTTC
. | TRBJ2-6 | TRBV5-1 | . | CASSLSEVGAGANVLTF | TGCGCCAGCAGCTTGTCGGAGGTGGGGGCTGGGGCCAACGTCCTGACTTTC